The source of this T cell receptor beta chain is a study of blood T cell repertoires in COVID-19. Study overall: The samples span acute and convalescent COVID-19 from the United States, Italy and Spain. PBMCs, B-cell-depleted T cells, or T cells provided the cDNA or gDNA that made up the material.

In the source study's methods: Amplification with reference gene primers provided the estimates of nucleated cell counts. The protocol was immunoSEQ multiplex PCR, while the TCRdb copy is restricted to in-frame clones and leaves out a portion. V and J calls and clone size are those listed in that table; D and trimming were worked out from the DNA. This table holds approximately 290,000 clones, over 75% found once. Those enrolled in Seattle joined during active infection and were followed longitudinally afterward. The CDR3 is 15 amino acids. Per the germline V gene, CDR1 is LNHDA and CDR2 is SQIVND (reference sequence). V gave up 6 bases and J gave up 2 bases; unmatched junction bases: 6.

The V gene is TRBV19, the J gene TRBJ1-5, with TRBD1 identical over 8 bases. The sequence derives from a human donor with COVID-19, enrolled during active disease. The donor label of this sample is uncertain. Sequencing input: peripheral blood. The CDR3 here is CASSMDREGNQPQHF. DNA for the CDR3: TGTGCCAGTAGCATGGACAGGGAAGGCAATCAGCCCCAGCATTTT.